The present entry profiles one T cell receptor beta chain with its context. It lacks a known antigen. Qualities for individual bases were not recorded, and no much larger clone is one base off. These data belong to a study of blood T cell repertoires in COVID-19 (dated by TCRdb to about 2020). Regarding the research as a whole: Samples covering the acute and convalescent phases of COVID-19 were provided by collaborators in the United States, Italy and Spain. HLA class I and class II types, where available, came from metadata supplied by the sample provider rather than from assay-based typing. The repertoires were made available in a free public database intended to serve as a resource for research on the immune response to SARS-CoV-2. The material from the prospective study consisted of cDNA or gDNA derived from T cells, B-cell-depleted T cells, or PBMCs. Subjects who had been exposed to COVID-19, were actively infected with it, or had recovered from it provided the deeply sampled blood TCRbeta repertoires that made up the dataset. Samples came from the ongoing ImmuneRACE study (first 160 participants) plus 1,254 subjects from 6 global collaborators. Nearly every sample came with metadata listing a de-identified subject ID, COVID-19 status, age in years and sex.

The CDR3 contains 15 residues, cysteine and phenylalanine counted. The CDR3 DNA has 45 bases and is translated from base 1. Taken from the germline V gene (reference sequence), the CDR1 and CDR2 loops are SGHNT and YYREEE. For this chain, trimming is 4 bases at the V end and 10 bases at the J end, and the number of junction bases without a gene match is 9. Each collaborating institution followed its own protocols to collect whole blood in K2EDTA tubes. For TCRbeta analysis, collaborators shipped samples as frozen whole blood, isolated PBMCs, or DNA extracted from either of those sample types. TCRbeta CDR3 regions were amplified from genomic DNA using the immunoSEQ Assay, a bias-controlled multiplex PCR. The paper's data handling went like this. Nucleated cell counts per sample were estimated from amplification of reference gene primers within the assay. Sequence reads were collapsed and filtered to measure the absolute abundance of every unique TCRbeta CDR3 rearrangement. For each sample, productive Simpson clonality was calculated by taking the square root of Simpson's diversity index across productive rearrangements. Imported from immuneACCESS, the table was reduced by TCRdb to in-frame sequences with V and J called. These copies leave out some clones; in studies compared against another copy, an unresolved V gene accounts for under half, and the cause of the remainder is not known. V and J calls and clone size are given by that table; D and trimming were obtained from the DNA. This sample is represented by 100,000 to 120,000 clones; about 85% of them were singletons. About 13% of the sample is held by the ten biggest clonotypes.

What the work shows at the level of the full study, not this receptor alone: Clinical and demographic metadata were provided uncurated, with the amount varying by source and participant.

This TCR derives from a human donor in a cohort sampled during active COVID-19. The sequence joins TRBV5-4 to TRBJ2-1; 12 middle bases align to TRBD2. Sample: peripheral blood. CDR3 reads: CASSARLAGAGEQFF. The nucleotides read TGTGCCAGCAGCGCGCGACTAGCGGGGGCCGGGGAGCAGTTCTTC.